This T cell receptor (beta chain) was sequenced in a study of metastatic and nonmetastatic thyroid tumors. This clone was found many times. The same CDR3 arises from other DNA sequences in this sample as well. This CDR3 region has 15 residues. Trimming removed 0 bases from V and 1 base from J; junction bases left unmatched: 3. Germline V gene lookup returns CDR1 SGDLS and CDR2 YYNGEE. TCRdb re-clonotyped the PCR reads through MiXCR. This table holds 15,000 to 20,000 clones, around 23% found once. Before thyroid surgery, none of the patients had received any treatment. The chain carries TRBV9 and TRBJ2-5; the match to TRBD2 covers 7 bases. Material: adjacent normal tissue. This clonotype was sampled from a female donor with papillary thyroid cancer or a benign thyroid nodule (not recorded which). Some clones in this sample may be carry-over from other donors' samples. The CDR3 nucleotides read TGTGCCAGCAGCGTAGGAATAGCGGGCCAAGAGACCCAGTACTTC. Protein product: CASSVGIAGQETQYF.